This entry describes one TCR beta chain. Its antigen is still unknown. The data derive from a study of shared clonotypes between healthy human individuals. The donors were adults (healthy and HIV-negative) with no recent acute infections or vaccinations. V lost 4 bases to trimming and J lost 5 bases, with 19 bases between them. The CDR3 has 16 residues. Looked up from germline, CDR1 is SGHRS and CDR2 is YFSETQ. Original data processing: Junction-only immunoSEQ data arrived without quality scores, meaning filtering differed. TCRdb's table, derived via immunoSEQ multiplex PCR, lists solely in-frame clones and lacks some. That table is the source of V, J and clone size, and D and trimming were worked out from the DNA. Altogether a few million clones are present, 90% to 95% being singletons, with the ten largest covering about 0.39%. The study, taken as a whole, reports: Compared with memory subsets, naive subsets generally had larger estimated richness.

The chain has TRBV5-1 and TRBJ1-5; D perhaps matches TRBD1 (6 bases). The clonotype originates from a young man in good health. Some clones in this sample may be carry-over from other donors' samples. The specimen was naive CD4+ T cells from PBMCs. Sample subset: CD45RA+ positively selected. Written as DNA, the CDR3 is TGCGCCAGCAGCCCGGAGATCGCAGGGGAGGATCAGCCCCAGCATTTT. Translated: CASSPEIAGEDQPQHF.